These T cell receptor beta chains were read from a single sample in a study of blood T cells in healthy people across ages. MiXCR, run by TCRdb on the 5' RACE reads, gives a single entry per CDR3 protein. In the table there are 270,000 or so distinct CDR3 sequences, less than 30% of which are singletons. The sequenced sample consisted of blood. Receptors were obtained from a woman between 65 and 79 years old in good health. CDR3s include the opening cysteine and the closing phenylalanine or tryptophan. The D gene is left open where the match is weak. Expanded clones get a size class; other rows say once, few or many, or leave the size out.

V,J,size,D,DNA,CDR3
TRBV6-5,TRBJ2-3,few,TRBD2,TGTGCCAGCAGACTAGCGGGAGATGTAGATACGCAGTATTTT,CASRLAGDVDTQYF
TRBV5-5,TRBJ2-1,many,TRBD2,TGTGCCAGCAGCGAGGGGATACTAGCGACCTCCTACAATGAGCAGTTCTTC,CASSEGILATSYNEQFF
TRBV3-1,TRBJ2-7,once,NA,TGTGCCAGCAGCCAAGGGGCAGGGCCGGACTACGAGCAGTACTTC,CASSQGAGPDYEQYF
TRBV11-2,TRBJ2-3,NA,NA,TGTGCCAGCAGCTTAGGAGGACGAGGGTCAGATACGCAGTATTTT,CASSLGGRGSDTQYF
TRBV3-1,TRBJ2-5,NA,TRBD2,TGTGCCAGCAGCCAAGATTTATCAGCGGGAGGGCCGAGAGAGACCCAGTACTTC,CASSQDLSAGGPRETQYF
TRBV20-1,TRBJ1-6,few,TRBD1,TGCAGTGCTAGAGGTGGGGACAGATCCTCACCCCTCCACTTT,CSARGGDRSSPLHF
TRBV20-1,TRBJ2-2,NA,NA,TGCAGTGCTAGACTTACGGAGGGGGGGGACACCGGGGAGCTGTTTTTT,CSARLTEGGDTGELFF
TRBV4-3,TRBJ2-2,NA,TRBD2,TGCGCCAGCAGCCAAGAACATACTAGCGGAGTCACCGGGGAGCTGTTTTTT,CASSQEHTSGVTGELFF
TRBV6-5,TRBJ2-2,NA,NA,TGTGCCAGCAGTTCCCTGACTACTTCGAACACCGGGGAGCTGTTTTTT,CASSSLTTSNTGELFF
TRBV11-2,TRBJ2-7,few,NA,TGTGCCAGCAGCCCAGGAGTCCAGGGTAACCGCGAGCAGTACTTC,CASSPGVQGNREQYF
TRBV6-6,TRBJ2-1,many,NA,TGTGCCAGCAGTTCCCCTAACCGGAACAATGAGCAGTTCTTC,CASSSPNRNNEQFF
TRBV20-1,TRBJ1-4,NA,TRBD1,TGCAGTGCCGGAGGACAGGCCGGCGGTGAAAAACTGTTTTTT,CSAGGQAGGEKLFF
TRBV6-2/TRBV6-3,TRBJ2-1,NA,TRBD2,TGTGCCAGCAGTCGGATCGGGACTAGCGGGAGGGCCTATGAGCAGTTCTTC,CASSRIGTSGRAYEQFF
TRBV3-1,TRBJ2-1,NA,NA,TGTGCCAGCAGCCAGGGACATATCTCCTACAATGAGCAGTTCTTC,CASSQGHISYNEQFF
TRBV6-2/TRBV6-3,TRBJ2-7,NA,TRBD2,TGTGCCAGCAGTTACGGGTCTAGCGGGAGTCTCTACGAGCAGTACTTC,CASSYGSSGSLYEQYF
TRBV3-1,TRBJ2-7,NA,TRBD2,TGTGCCAGCAGCCCCTCTAGCGGGAGAGTTTACGAGCAGTACTTC,CASSPSSGRVYEQYF
TRBV7-2,TRBJ1-5,NA,TRBD1,TGTGCCAGCAGCTCCCGGACAGGAAACAATCAGCCCCAGCATTTT,CASSSRTGNNQPQHF
TRBV3-1,TRBJ2-2,NA,TRBD1,TGTGCCAGTTGGGGGACAGGGAACACCGGGGAGCTGTTTTTT,CASWGTGNTGELFF
TRBV3-1,TRBJ1-6,NA,NA,TGTGCCAGCAGCCAAGGTACCCATTCACCCCTCCACTTT,CASSQGTHSPLHF
TRBV6-6,TRBJ2-5,NA,NA,TGTGCCAGCAGTTATAGGCAGTTCCCACTGTACCAAGAGACCCAGTACTTC,CASSYRQFPLYQETQYF
TRBV2,TRBJ1-1,NA,TRBD1,TGTGCCAGCAGGGGCCCGGGACAGACGAGGGGGGACACTGAAGCTTTCTTT,CASRGPGQTRGDTEAFF
TRBV6-5,TRBJ1-6,NA,TRBD1,TGTGCCAGCAGGTGGGGACAGGGTGACTCACCCCTCCACTTT,CASRWGQGDSPLHF
TRBV7-2,TRBJ2-7,few,NA,TGTGCCAGCAGCTCCGGGATCTACTACGAGCAGTACTTC,CASSSGIYYEQYF
TRBV28,TRBJ2-1,few,TRBD2,TGTGCCAGCAGTCCAGGACTAGGGGATTACAATGAGCAGTTCTTC,CASSPGLGDYNEQFF
TRBV23-1,TRBJ2-1,once,TRBD2,TGCGCCAGCAGTCAACCCTCGGGCCCAGCGGGATGTCGCGATGAGCAGTTCTTC,CASSQPSGPAGCRDEQFF
TRBV15,TRBJ2-2,NA,TRBD1,TGTGCCACCAGCAGAGGGACAGGTCTGAACACCGGGGAGCTGTTTTTT,CATSRGTGLNTGELFF
TRBV7-2,TRBJ2-3,NA,NA,TGTGCCAGCAGCTTAAAGGGGGGCACCCATAGTACGCAGTATTTT,CASSLKGGTHSTQYF